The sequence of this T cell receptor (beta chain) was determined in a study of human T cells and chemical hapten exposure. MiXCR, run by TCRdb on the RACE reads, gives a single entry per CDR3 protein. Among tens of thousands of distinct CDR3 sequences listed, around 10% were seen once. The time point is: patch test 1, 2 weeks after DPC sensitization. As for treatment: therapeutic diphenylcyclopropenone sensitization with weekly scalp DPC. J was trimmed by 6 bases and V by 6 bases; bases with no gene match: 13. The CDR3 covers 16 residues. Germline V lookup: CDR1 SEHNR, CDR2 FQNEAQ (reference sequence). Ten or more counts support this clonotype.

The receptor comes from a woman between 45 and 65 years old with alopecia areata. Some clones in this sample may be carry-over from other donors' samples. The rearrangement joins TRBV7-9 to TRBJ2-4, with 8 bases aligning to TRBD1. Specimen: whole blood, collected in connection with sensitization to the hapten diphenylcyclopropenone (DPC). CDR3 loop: CASSITKGDRRNIQYF. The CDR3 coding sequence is TGTGCCAGCAGTATTACCAAGGGGGACAGGAGAAACATTCAGTACTTC. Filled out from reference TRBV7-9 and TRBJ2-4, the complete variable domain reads DTGVSQNPRHKITKRGQNVTFRCDPISEHNRLYWYRQTLGQGPEFLTYFQNEAQLEKSRLLSDRFSAERPKGSFSTLEIQRTEQGDSAMYLCASSITKGDRRNIQYFGAGTRLSVL.